This T cell receptor (beta chain) derives from a study of CD8+ T cells in alopecia areata. Overall study context: Oral tofacitinib, 5 to 10 mg twice daily, was given in an open-label trial.

Germline V gene sequence: CDR1 MNHNY, CDR2 SVGAGI (reference sequence). The V and J ends lost 2 bases and 4 bases respectively, with 11 bases between them. This CDR3 is built from 15 residues. Study conclusions and caveats: Lesional scalp exceeded normal scalp in clonality, especially in alopecia totalis/universalis.

Regarding this clone: What it recognizes is unknown.

Treatment of the sample: oral pan-JAK inhibitor, 5-10 mg twice daily. As part of sample collection, lesional scalp punch biopsies and peripheral blood were taken from alopecia areata patients. RNA, once extracted, was reverse transcribed into cDNA for use as the sequencing template. Clones were sequenced by immunoSEQ multiplex PCR, and TCRdb holds only the in-frame ones, with some missing. The sample holds about 220,000 clones; under 60% are singletons and the top ten take 1.6%. This sequence joins TRBV6-6 and TRBJ2-2; D may be TRBD2 (5 bases). The source of this sequence is a human donor with alopecia areata. Sequenced material: CD4+ T cells sorted from blood, taken at week 4, from a patient treated with tofacitinib. For the CDR3, the DNA is TGTGCCAGCAGTTACAGACCAGAGGGCACCGGGGAGCTGTTTTTT. Its protein is CASSYRPEGTGELFF.